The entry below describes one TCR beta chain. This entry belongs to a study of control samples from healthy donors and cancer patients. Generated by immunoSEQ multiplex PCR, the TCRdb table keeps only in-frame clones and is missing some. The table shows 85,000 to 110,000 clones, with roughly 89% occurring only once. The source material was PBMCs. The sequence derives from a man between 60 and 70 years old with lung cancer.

DNA of the CDR3: TGTGCCAGCTCGCCCGGGACAGGGGATCAGCCCCAGCATTTT. Translated: CASSPGTGDQPQHF. The gene calls are TRBV18 and TRBJ1-5; 10 bases match TRBD1. This CDR3 region has 14 residues. With V trimmed by 6 bases and J by 5 bases, 4 bases remained unmatched. Per the germline V gene, CDR1 is KGHSH and CDR2 is LQKENI. Complete variable domain (other parts from reference TRBV18 and TRBJ1-5): NAGVMQNPRHLVRRRGQEARLRCSPMKGHSHVYWYRQLPEEGLKFMVYLQKENIIDESGMPKERFSAEFPKEGPSILRIQQVVRGDSAAYFCASSPGTGDQPQHFGDGTRLSIL.